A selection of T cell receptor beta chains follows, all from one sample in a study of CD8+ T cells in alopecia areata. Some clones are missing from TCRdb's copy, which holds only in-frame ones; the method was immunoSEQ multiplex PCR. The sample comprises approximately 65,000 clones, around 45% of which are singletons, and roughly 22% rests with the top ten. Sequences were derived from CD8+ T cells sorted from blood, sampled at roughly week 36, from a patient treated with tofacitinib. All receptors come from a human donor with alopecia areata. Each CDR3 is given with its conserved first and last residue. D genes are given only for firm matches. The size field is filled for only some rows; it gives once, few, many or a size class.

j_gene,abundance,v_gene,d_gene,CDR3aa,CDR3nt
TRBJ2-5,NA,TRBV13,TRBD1,CASSLGGQGIKTQYF,TGTGCCAGCAGCTTAGGAGGACAGGGGATTAAGACCCAGTACTTC
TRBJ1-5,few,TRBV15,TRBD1,CATSAWTGGFQPQHF,TGTGCCACCAGCGCCTGGACAGGGGGCTTTCAGCCCCAGCATTTT
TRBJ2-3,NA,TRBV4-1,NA,CASSQGRMDTDTQYF,TGTGCCAGCAGCCAGGGACGGATGGACACAGATACGCAGTATTTT
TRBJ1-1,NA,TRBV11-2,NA,CASSFGPRLLMNTEAFF,TGTGCCAGCAGCTTCGGGCCCAGGCTTCTCATGAACACTGAAGCTTTCTTT
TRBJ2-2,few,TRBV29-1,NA,CSVEGASPTGELFF,TGCAGCGTTGAGGGGGCTAGTCCCACCGGGGAGCTGTTTTTT
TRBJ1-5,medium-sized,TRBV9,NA,CASSGGGSNQPQHF,TGTGCCAGCAGCGGGGGGGGCAGCAATCAGCCCCAGCATTTT
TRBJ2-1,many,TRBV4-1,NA,CASSPLDKWGKEQFF,TGCGCCAGCAGCCCACTGGACAAATGGGGCAAGGAGCAGTTCTTC
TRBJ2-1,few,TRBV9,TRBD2,CASSVGGTSGYHEQFF,TGTGCCAGCAGCGTAGGGGGGACTAGCGGGTATCATGAGCAGTTCTTC
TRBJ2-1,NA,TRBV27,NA,CASSSSMANEQFF,TGTGCCAGCAGTTCTTCCATGGCCAATGAGCAGTTCTTC
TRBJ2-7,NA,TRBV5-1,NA,CASSRGPYEQYF,TGCGCCAGCAGCAGGGGCCCTTACGAGCAGTACTTC